The TCR beta chain described here comes from a study of blood T cells in healthy people across ages. Study overall: Per two T cells, about one barcoded beta molecule was captured through template switching.

The table lists this clonotype with a few counts. Trimming removed 6 bases at V and 5 bases at J, with 14 bases between. The CDR3 totals 13 residues. The germline V gene encodes CDR1 MDHEN and CDR2 SYDVKM. Primed by a sample-barcoded 5' primer and a J-beta primer mix, a second PCR proceeded for about 7 to 11 cycles. Through a template-switch adaptor with 12 random nucleotides, each cDNA molecule received a tag. TCRdb reanalysed the 5' RACE reads using MiXCR and keeps one entry per CDR3 protein. The table has approximately 1.5 million distinct CDR3 sequences, approximately 42% seen once. The sample comprised blood. The chain has TRBV28 and TRBJ2-7; a weak D match, TRBD2 (5 bases). The clonotype originates from a woman in her late teens or twenties in good health. In DNA form, the CDR3 reads TGTGCCAGCAGCTCCCCCCTAGCAGACGAGCAGTACTTC. Amino acid sequence: CASSSPLADEQYF.